This T cell receptor beta chain is drawn from a study of shared clonotypes between healthy human individuals. The CDR3 extends over 15 amino acids. Germline trimming cut 7 bases from V and 6 bases from J; bases unmatched to any gene: 7. Germline V lookup: CDR1 MDHEN, CDR2 SYDVKM. Execution of the assay was at deep level. Libraries were prepared by immunoSEQ multiplex PCR; TCRdb keeps only in-frame clonotypes and omits some of them. The table has around 500,000 clones, 70% to 85% seen once. V gene TRBV28 combines with J gene TRBJ2-2; 11 nucleotides align to TRBD2. Sequencing was done on a sample of PBMCs. This clonotype was obtained from a middle-aged woman in good health. Some clones in this sample may be carry-over from other donors' samples. CDR3 coding DNA: TGTGCCAGCAAGAGACTAGCGGGAAATTCCGGGGAGCTGTTTTTT. Protein: CASKRLAGNSGELFF.